Listed below are T cell receptor beta chains from one sample, sequenced in a study of T cell clones after liver transplantation. Assay used: immunoSEQ multiplex PCR; TCRdb lists only in-frame clones, some missing. The table shows about 51,000 clones, with roughly 74% occurring only once. The specimen was CD4+ T cells from blood, collected 54 months after liver transplant. The receptor set was obtained from a human patient who received a liver transplant. Some of these T cells may belong to the graft donor. Each CDR3 is given with its conserved first and last residue. The D gene is left open where the match is weak. Clone size is shown for a subset of rows, as once, few, many or a class of expanded clone.

J,size,V,D,CDR3,DNA
TRBJ2-6,-,TRBV19,TRBD1,CASTQTGTGGTGANVLTF,TGTGCCAGTACTCAAACCGGGACAGGGGGCACTGGGGCCAACGTCCTGACTTTC
TRBJ2-4,-,TRBV7-8,-,CASSLGPGGNIQYF,TGTGCCAGCAGCTTAGGGCCCGGCGGAAACATTCAGTACTTC
TRBJ1-2,few,TRBV5-1,TRBD1,CASSPRTGNYGYTF,TGCGCCAGCAGCCCCAGGACAGGGAACTATGGCTACACCTTC
TRBJ2-7,few,TRBV4-2,-,CASSPRSDSYEQYF,TGTGCCAGCAGCCCGCGGAGTGACTCCTACGAGCAGTACTTC
TRBJ2-5,-,TRBV21-1,-,CASSKSGARETQYF,TGTGCCAGCAGCAAATCAGGGGCGAGGGAGACCCAGTACTTC
TRBJ1-3,-,TRBV19,-,CASQTPDGSSGNTIYF,TGTGCCAGCCAAACCCCGGACGGGAGCTCTGGAAACACCATATATTTT
TRBJ2-7,-,TRBV6-1,TRBD1,CASSAGQGLYEQYF,TGTGCCAGCAGTGCGGGACAGGGGCTATACGAGCAGTACTTC
TRBJ1-5,-,TRBV5-6,TRBD1,CASSFGTGGSNQPQHF,TGTGCCAGCAGCTTTGGGACAGGGGGTAGCAATCAGCCCCAGCATTTT
TRBJ1-2,once,TRBV6-1,-,CASREPQGGYTF,TGTGCCAGCAGAGAGCCACAGGGAGGCTACACCTTC
TRBJ2-1,-,TRBV7-2,-,CASSSAGYEQFF,TGTGCCAGCAGCTCTGCGGGCTATGAGCAGTTCTTC
TRBJ1-4,-,TRBV7-9,-,CASSLEGGNNEKLFF,TGTGCCAGCAGCTTAGAGGGGGGAAATAATGAAAAACTGTTTTTT
TRBJ1-1,many,TRBV28,-,CASSSRLKAFF,TGTGCCAGCAGTTCAAGGCTAAAAGCTTTCTTT
TRBJ2-2,-,TRBV7-7,-,CASSLLVASGSTPNTGELFF,TGTGCCAGCAGCTTATTGGTCGCCTCCGGCAGCACCCCGAACACCGGGGAGCTGTTTTTT
TRBJ1-4,many,TRBV4-1,-,CASSQARVTNEKLFF,TGCGCCAGCAGCCAAGCCAGGGTAACTAATGAAAAACTGTTTTTT
TRBJ1-2,-,TRBV5-6,TRBD1,CASSFENILGTGGNYGYTF,TGTGCCAGCAGCTTTGAGAATATACTCGGGACAGGGGGCAACTATGGCTACACCTTC
TRBJ2-5,-,TRBV30,-,CAWSVLGTETQYF,TGTGCCTGGAGTGTACTGGGCACAGAGACCCAGTACTTC
TRBJ1-1,few,TRBV29-1,-,CSVGLATDYTEAFF,TGCAGCGTTGGTCTTGCGACAGATTACACTGAAGCTTTCTTT
TRBJ2-7,-,TRBV6-1,-,CASSQSGNLREQYF,TGTGCCAGCAGCCAGTCAGGGAACCTTCGGGAGCAGTACTTC
TRBJ1-4,-,TRBV9,-,CASSVATGRTNEKLFF,TGTGCCAGCAGCGTAGCTACAGGTCGGACTAATGAAAAACTGTTTTTT
TRBJ2-3,few,TRBV2,TRBD2,CASSRGGEADTQYF,TGTGCCAGCAGCCGCGGGGGGGAAGCAGATACGCAGTATTTT
TRBJ1-3,-,TRBV28,-,CASGLKDTIYF,TGTGCCAGCGGCCTGAAGGACACCATATATTTT
TRBJ1-1,medium-sized,TRBV18,-,CASSQGSDTEAFF,TGTGCCAGCTCCCAGGGTTCGGACACTGAAGCTTTCTTT
TRBJ1-1,-,TRBV10-2,TRBD1,CASRELTGGATEAFF,TGCGCCAGCAGGGAATTGACAGGGGGGGCCACTGAAGCTTTCTTT
TRBJ1-2,once,TRBV15,TRBD1,CATSSPSDRGRGYGYTF,TGTGCCACCAGCAGTCCCTCGGACAGGGGGCGCGGGTATGGCTACACCTTC
TRBJ2-3,-,TRBV6-1,-,CASSEQVATDTQYF,TGTGCCAGCAGTGAACAGGTAGCCACAGATACGCAGTATTTT
TRBJ1-6,few,TRBV4-1,TRBD1,CASSQTGGYNSPLHF,TGCGCCAGCAGCCAGACAGGGGGCTATAATTCACCCCTCCACTTT
TRBJ2-3,few,TRBV19,-,CASSIDGTTDTQYF,TGTGCCAGTAGTATAGACGGGACGACAGATACGCAGTATTTT
TRBJ1-2,few,TRBV19,-,CAPRAGAPNYGYTF,TGTGCCCCACGGGCCGGGGCACCAAACTATGGCTACACCTTC
TRBJ1-5,-,TRBV28,-,CASTPQLGQGPNQPQHF,TGTGCCAGCACCCCCCAGCTGGGCCAGGGTCCCAATCAGCCCCAGCATTTT
TRBJ1-5,-,TRBV2,-,CASSERGGGNQPQHF,TGTGCCAGCAGTGAAAGGGGAGGAGGCAATCAGCCCCAGCATTTT
TRBJ1-2,-,TRBV6-6,-,CASSSAEGRGYGYTF,TGTGCCAGCAGTTCCGCCGAGGGGAGGGGCTATGGCTACACCTTC
TRBJ2-3,few,TRBV29-1,-,CSAVRLGGDTQYF,TGCAGCGCCGTAAGGCTAGGGGGGGATACGCAGTATTTT
TRBJ1-1,-,TRBV27,-,CASSLGRGNTEAFF,TGTGCCAGCAGTTTGGGCAGGGGTAACACTGAAGCTTTCTTT
TRBJ1-5,-,TRBV7-9,-,CASSLGEQPQHF,TGTGCCAGCAGCTTAGGGGAACAGCCCCAGCATTTT
TRBJ2-7,-,TRBV6-5,TRBD1,CASTPAGGRYEQYF,TGTGCCAGCACCCCGGCAGGGGGTAGGTACGAGCAGTACTTC
TRBJ2-7,-,TRBV5-1,-,CASSQTGSNEQYF,TGCGCCAGCAGCCAGACAGGTTCCAACGAGCAGTACTTC
TRBJ1-2,-,TRBV11-1,-,CASSLGQAGYTF,TGTGCCAGCAGCTTAGGGCAGGCGGGCTACACCTTC
TRBJ2-1,-,TRBV6-5,-,CASSYWNGDNEQFF,TGTGCCAGCAGTTACTGGAACGGGGACAATGAGCAGTTCTTC
TRBJ2-3,-,TRBV6-1,TRBD2,CASSAVAGVGTDTQYF,TGTGCCAGCAGTGCAGTAGCGGGGGTGGGCACAGATACGCAGTATTTT
TRBJ1-1,-,TRBV9,-,CASSVGNLNTEAFF,TGTGCCAGCAGCGTAGGGAATCTGAACACTGAAGCTTTCTTT
TRBJ2-7,few,TRBV11-2,-,CASSLANRNQRHEQYF,TGTGCCAGCAGCTTAGCTAATCGGAACCAAAGACACGAGCAGTACTTC
TRBJ1-2,-,TRBV7-6,-,CASSLEPGANYGYTF,TGTGCCAGCAGCTTAGAGCCGGGGGCCAACTATGGCTACACCTTC
TRBJ1-6,-,TRBV28,-,CASSLPESSYNSPLHF,TGTGCCAGCAGTCTACCAGAGAGCTCCTATAATTCACCCCTCCACTTT